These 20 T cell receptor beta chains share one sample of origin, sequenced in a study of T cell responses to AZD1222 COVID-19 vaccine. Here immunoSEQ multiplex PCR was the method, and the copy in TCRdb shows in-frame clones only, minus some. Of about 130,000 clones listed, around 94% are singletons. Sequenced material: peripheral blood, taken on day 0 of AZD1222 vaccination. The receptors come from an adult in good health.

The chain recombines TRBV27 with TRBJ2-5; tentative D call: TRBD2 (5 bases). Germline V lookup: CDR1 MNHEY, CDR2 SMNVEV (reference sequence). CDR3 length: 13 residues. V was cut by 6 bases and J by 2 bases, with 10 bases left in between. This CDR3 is CASRDYPQETQYF. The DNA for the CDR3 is TGTGCCAGCAGAGACTACCCTCAAGAGACCCAGTACTTC.

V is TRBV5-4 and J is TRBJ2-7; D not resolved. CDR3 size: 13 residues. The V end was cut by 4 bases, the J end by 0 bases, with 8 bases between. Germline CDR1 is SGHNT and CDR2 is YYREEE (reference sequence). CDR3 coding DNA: TGTGCCAGCAGCCCCCCTAGCTCCTACGAGCAGTACTTC. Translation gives CASSPPSSYEQYF.

CDR3 nucleotide sequence: TGTGCCAGCAGCCCCACGGCGGATACGCAGTATTTT. Protein: CASSPTADTQYF. The V call is TRBV7-9, the J call TRBJ2-3; D uncertain. Between the trimmed V and J ends, which lost 5 bases and 6 bases, there was a span of 9 bases. CDR3 length: 12 residues. Germline V gene sequence: CDR1 SEHNR, CDR2 FQNEAQ (reference sequence).

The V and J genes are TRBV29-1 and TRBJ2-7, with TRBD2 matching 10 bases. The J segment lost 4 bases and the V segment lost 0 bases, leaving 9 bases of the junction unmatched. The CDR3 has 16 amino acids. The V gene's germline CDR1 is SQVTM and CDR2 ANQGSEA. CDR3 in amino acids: CSVEDSGRTGTYEQYF. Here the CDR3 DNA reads TGCAGCGTTGAAGATAGCGGGAGGACAGGGACTTACGAGCAGTACTTC.

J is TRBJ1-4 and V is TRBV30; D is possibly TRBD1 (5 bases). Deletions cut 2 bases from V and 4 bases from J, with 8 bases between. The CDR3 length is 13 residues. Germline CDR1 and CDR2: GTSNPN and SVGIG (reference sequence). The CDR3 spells CAWSWGGNEKLFF. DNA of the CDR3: TGTGCCTGGAGTTGGGGGGGTAATGAAAAACTGTTTTTT.

The CDR3: CSAEAQGANEKLFF. CDR3 in DNA: TGCAGCGCCGAAGCACAGGGTGCTAATGAAAAACTGTTTTTT. V gene TRBV29-1 combines with J gene TRBJ1-4, with D tentatively TRBD1 (6 bases). The CDR3 extends over 14 amino acids. Trimming pared 7 bases from V and 3 bases from J, leaving 15 bases between. Germline CDR1 reads SQVTM; CDR2 reads ANQGSEA.

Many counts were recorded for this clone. CDR3 amino acids: CASSVGSGSVDTQYF. In nucleotides, the CDR3 is TGTGCCAGCAGCGTAGGGTCTGGTAGCGTAGATACGCAGTATTTT. The chain recombines TRBV9 with TRBJ2-3, with a tentative D call TRBD2 (5 bases). The germline V gene has CDR1 SGDLS and CDR2 YYNGEE. V was shortened by 0 bases and J by 5 bases, with 13 bases between the two germline ends. This CDR3 has 15 amino acids.

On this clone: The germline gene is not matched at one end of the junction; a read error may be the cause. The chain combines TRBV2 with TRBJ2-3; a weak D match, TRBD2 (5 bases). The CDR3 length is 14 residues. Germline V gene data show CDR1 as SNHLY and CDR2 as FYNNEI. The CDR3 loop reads CASMEEQPTVTQYF. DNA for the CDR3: TGTGCCAGTATGGAGGAACAACCCACAGTTACGCAGTATTTT.

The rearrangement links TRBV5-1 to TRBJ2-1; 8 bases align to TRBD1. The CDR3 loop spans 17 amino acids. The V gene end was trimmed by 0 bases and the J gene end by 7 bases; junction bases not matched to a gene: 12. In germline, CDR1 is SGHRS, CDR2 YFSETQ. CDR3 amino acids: CASSLVLPQGAGNEQFF. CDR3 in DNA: TGCGCCAGCAGCTTGGTATTACCCCAGGGGGCTGGAAATGAGCAGTTCTTC.

The CDR3 sequence: CATSDLPGQGPPQAQPQHF. The CDR3 DNA sequence: TGTGCCACCAGTGACCTACCGGGACAGGGGCCACCTCAGGCTCAGCCCCAGCATTTT. The genes are TRBV24-1 and TRBJ1-5; 10 bases match TRBD1. Looked up from germline, CDR1 is KGHDR and CDR2 is SFDVKD. This CDR3 has 19 amino acids. The J segment lost 6 bases and the V segment lost 4 bases, leaving 17 bases of the junction unmatched.

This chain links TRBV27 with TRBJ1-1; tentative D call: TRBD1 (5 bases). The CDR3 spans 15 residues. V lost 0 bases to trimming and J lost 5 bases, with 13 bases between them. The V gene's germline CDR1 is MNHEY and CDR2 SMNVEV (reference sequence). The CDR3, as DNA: TGTGCCAGCAGTTTATCGAGGCCAGGGATAACTGAAGCTTTCTTT. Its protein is CASSLSRPGITEAFF.

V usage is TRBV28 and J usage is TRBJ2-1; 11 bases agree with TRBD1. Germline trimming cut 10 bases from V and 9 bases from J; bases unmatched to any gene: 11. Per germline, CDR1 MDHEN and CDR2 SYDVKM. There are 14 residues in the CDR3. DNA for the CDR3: TGTGCCATCGGGGGACAGGGGGAATTAGGTGAGCAGTTCTTC. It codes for CAIGGQGELGEQFF.

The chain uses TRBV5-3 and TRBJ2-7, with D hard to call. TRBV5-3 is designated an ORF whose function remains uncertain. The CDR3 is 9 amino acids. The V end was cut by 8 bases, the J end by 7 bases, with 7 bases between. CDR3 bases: TGTGCCAGCGTGGGGGAGCAGTACTTC. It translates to CASVGEQYF.

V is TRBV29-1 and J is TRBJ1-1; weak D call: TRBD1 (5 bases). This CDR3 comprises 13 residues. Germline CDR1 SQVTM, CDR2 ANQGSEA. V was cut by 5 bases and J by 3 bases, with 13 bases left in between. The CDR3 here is CSVLARVDTEAFF. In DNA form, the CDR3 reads TGCAGCGTTCTGGCCAGGGTAGACACTGAAGCTTTCTTT.

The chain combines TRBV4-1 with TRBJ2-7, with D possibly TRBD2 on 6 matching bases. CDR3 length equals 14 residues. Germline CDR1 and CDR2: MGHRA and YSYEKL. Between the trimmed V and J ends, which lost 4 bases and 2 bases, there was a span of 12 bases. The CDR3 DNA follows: TGCGCCAGCAGCCCCAATTGGGGGGCCTACGAGCAGTACTTC. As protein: CASSPNWGAYEQYF.

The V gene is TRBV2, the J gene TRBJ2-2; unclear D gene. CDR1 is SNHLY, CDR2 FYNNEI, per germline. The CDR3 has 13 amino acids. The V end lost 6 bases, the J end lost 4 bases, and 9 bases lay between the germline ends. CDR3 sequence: CASSTETTGELFF. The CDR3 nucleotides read TGTGCCAGCAGCACGGAGACCACCGGGGAGCTGTTTTTT. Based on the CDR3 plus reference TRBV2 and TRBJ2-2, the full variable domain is EPEVTQTPSHQVTQMGQEVILRCVPISNHLYFYWYRQILGQKVEFLVSFYNNEISEKSEIFDDQFSVERPDGSNFTLKIRSTKLEDSAMYFCASSTETTGELFFGEGSRLTVL.

The CDR3 sequence: CASSLGQALEAFF. The CDR3 bases are TGTGCCAGCAGCTTAGGACAGGCCCTGGAAGCTTTCTTT. J is TRBJ1-1 and V is TRBV11-2; tentative D call: TRBD1 (6 bases). The germline V gene encodes CDR1 SGHAT and CDR2 FQNNGV. V was cut by 1 base and J by 8 bases, with 11 bases left in between. CDR3 size: 13 residues.

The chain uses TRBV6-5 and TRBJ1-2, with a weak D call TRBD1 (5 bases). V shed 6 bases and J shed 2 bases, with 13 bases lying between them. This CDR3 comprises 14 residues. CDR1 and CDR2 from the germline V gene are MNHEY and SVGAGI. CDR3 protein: CASRGSGTNYGYTF. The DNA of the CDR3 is TGTGCCAGCAGGGGGAGCGGGACCAACTATGGCTACACCTTC.

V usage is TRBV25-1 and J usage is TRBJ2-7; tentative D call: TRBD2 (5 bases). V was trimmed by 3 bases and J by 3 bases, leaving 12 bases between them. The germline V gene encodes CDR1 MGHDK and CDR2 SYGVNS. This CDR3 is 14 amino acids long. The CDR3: CASSDRRVVYEQYF. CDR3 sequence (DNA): TGTGCCAGCAGTGATCGGCGGGTCGTCTACGAGCAGTACTTC.

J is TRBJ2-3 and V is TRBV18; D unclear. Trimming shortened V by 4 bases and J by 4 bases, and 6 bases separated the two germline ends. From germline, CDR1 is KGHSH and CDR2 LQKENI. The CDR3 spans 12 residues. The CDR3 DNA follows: TGTGCCAGCTCACAAGGACCAGATACGCAGTATTTT. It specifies CASSQGPDTQYF.